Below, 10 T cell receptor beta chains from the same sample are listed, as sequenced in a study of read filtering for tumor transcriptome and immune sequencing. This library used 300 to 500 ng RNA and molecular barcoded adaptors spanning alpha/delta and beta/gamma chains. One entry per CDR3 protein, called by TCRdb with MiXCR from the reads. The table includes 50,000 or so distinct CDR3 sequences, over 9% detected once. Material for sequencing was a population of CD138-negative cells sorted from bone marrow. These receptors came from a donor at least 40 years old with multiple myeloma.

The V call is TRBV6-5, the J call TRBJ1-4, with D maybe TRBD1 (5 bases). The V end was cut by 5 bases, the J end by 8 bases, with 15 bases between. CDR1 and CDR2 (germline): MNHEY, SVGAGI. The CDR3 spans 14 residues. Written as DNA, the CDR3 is TGTGCCAGCAGTGAGTCGGGGCGGACGGAAAAACTGTTTTTT. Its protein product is CASSESGRTEKLFF.

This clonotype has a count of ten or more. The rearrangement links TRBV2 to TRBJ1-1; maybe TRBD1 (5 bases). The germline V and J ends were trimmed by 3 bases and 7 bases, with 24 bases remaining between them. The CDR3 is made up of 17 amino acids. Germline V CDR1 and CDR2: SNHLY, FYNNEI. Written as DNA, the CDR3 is TGTGCCAGCAGTGATGGACTTCCGTTAGTGGGGCGGGATGAAGCTTTCTTT. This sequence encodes CASSDGLPLVGRDEAFF.

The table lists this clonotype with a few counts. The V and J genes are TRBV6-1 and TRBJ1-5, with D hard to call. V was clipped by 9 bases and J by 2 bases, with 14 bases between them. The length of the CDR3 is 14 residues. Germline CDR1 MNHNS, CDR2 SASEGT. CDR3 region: CASLMGLGNQPQHF. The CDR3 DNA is TGTGCCAGTTTAATGGGTTTGGGCAATCAGCCCCAGCATTTT.

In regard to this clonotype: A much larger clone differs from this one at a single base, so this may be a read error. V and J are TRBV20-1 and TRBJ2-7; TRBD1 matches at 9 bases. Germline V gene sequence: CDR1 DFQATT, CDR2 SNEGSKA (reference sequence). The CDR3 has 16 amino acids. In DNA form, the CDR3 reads TGCGGTGCTAGAGACCGAAACAGGGGGCGAGCCTACGAGCAGTACTTC. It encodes CGARDRNRGRAYEQYF.

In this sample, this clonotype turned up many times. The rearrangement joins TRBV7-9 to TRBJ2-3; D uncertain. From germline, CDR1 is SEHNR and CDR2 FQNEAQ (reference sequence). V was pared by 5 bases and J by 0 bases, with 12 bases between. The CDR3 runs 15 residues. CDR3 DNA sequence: TGTGCCAGCAGCCCCCGACTCTCTAGCACAGATACGCAGTATTTT. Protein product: CASSPRLSSTDTQYF.

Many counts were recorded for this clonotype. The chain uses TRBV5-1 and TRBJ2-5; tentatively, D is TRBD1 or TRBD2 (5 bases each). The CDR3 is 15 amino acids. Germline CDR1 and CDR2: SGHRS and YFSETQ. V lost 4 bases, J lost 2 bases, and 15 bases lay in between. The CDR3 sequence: CASSGGRGPQETQYF. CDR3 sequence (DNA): TGCGCCAGCAGCGGTGGACGGGGACCACAAGAGACCCAGTACTTC. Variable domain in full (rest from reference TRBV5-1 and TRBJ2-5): KAGVTQTPRYLIKTRGQQVTLSCSPISGHRSVSWYQQTPGQGLQFLFEYFSETQRNKGNFPGRFSGRQFSNSRSEMNVSTLELGDSALYLCASSGGRGPQETQYFGPGTRLLVL.

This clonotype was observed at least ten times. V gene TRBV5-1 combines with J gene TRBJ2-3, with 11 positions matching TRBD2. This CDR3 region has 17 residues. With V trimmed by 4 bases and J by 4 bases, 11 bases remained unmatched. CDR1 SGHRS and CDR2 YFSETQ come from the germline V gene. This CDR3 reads CASSPLTSGVVADTQYF. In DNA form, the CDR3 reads TGCGCCAGCAGCCCACTGACTAGCGGGGTGGTTGCAGATACGCAGTATTTT.

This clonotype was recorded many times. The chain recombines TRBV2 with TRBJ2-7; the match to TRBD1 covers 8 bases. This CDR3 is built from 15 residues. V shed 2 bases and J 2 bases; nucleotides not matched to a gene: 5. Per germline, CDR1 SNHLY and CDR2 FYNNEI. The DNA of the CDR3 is TGTGCCAGCAGTGAAATCCGGACAGGGACCTACGAGCAGTACTTC. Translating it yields CASSEIRTGTYEQYF.

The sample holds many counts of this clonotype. CDR3 nucleotides: TGCGCCAGCAGCCCCGCCGAGCGGGGGGGCCTCACCGGGGAGCTGTTTTTT. This encodes CASSPAERGGLTGELFF. The chain uses TRBV5-1 and TRBJ2-2; 10 bases fit TRBD2. This CDR3 is 17 amino acids long. Germline CDR1 and CDR2: SGHRS and YFSETQ. V shed 4 bases and J 4 bases; nucleotides not matched to a gene: 10.

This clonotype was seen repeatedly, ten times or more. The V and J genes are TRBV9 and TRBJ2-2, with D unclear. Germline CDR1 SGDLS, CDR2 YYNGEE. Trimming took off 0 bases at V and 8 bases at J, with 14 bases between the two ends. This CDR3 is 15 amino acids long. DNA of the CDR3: TGTGCCAGCAGCGTAGAGTGGATAACATCTGGGGAGCTGTTTTTT. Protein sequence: CASSVEWITSGELFF.